This TCR beta chain was captured in a study of CD8+CD57+ T cells in acquired aplastic anemia. At the level of the study: The DNA of sorted CD4+ and CD8+ cells averaged 3.2 ug.

For CDR3 and TCR beta VDJ profiling, genomic DNA was the template used. TCRdb passed the reads through MiXCR, listing each CDR3 protein once. There are fewer than 250,000 distinct CDR3 sequences in the sample; 50% to 55% occur only once, and more than 15% lies in the top ten. The germline V and J ends were trimmed by 5 bases and 6 bases, with 21 bases remaining between them. Germline V lookup: CDR1 SNHLY, CDR2 FYNNEI. The CDR3 loop spans 16 amino acids. Whole-study results and caveats: It was found that approximately 29 CD8+ CDR3 sequences were shared between patients and controls.

About this clonotype: What it binds is unknown.

The TCR originated in a human donor in good health, serving as a control. The chain uses TRBV2 and TRBJ2-3; TRBD2 is a possible D gene (5 bases). The sequenced sample was sorted CD4+, CD8+, or CD8+CD57+ T cells (not recorded which) from PBMCs. CDR3 in DNA: TGTGCCAGCAGTTACTCGAGCGGTTACCGGAGGGATACGCAGTATTTT. This encodes CASSYSSGYRRDTQYF.